Each of the 7 T cell receptor beta chains below was sequenced from the same sample in a study of cytotoxic CD8 clonotypes in ibrutinib-treated CLL. Data came from immunoSEQ multiplex PCR; TCRdb stores just in-frame clones and leaves some out. The sample contains 40,000 or so clones, about three quarters of which appear only once. Sequencing was performed on PBMCs, taken at disease progression, from a patient treated with ibrutinib. The receptors were gathered from a human donor with chronic lymphocytic leukemia.

J is TRBJ2-7 and V is TRBV4-1; perhaps TRBD2 as D (6 bases). Per germline, CDR1 MGHRA and CDR2 YSYEKL. Trimming left V 0 bases short and J 2 bases short, with 14 bases between. CDR3 size: 16 residues. The CDR3 here is CASSQDVRTGAYEQYF. CDR3 nucleotide sequence: TGCGCCAGCAGCCAAGATGTACGTACGGGGGCCTACGAGCAGTACTTC.

The chain couples TRBV11-2 to TRBJ2-1; either TRBD1 or TRBD2 may supply D (6 bases each). This CDR3 has 15 amino acids. The V end was cut by 7 bases, the J end by 7 bases, with 20 bases between. CDR1 and CDR2 from the germline V gene are SGHAT and FQNNGV. The CDR3 region has the DNA TGTGCCAGCACCTTGGGGGCGGGGCAACGGAATGAGCAGTTCTTC. It codes for CASTLGAGQRNEQFF. The full variable domain, completed using reference TRBV11-2 and TRBJ2-1, is EAGVAQSPRYKIIEKRQSVAFWCNPISGHATLYWYQQILGQGPKLLIQFQNNGVVDDSQLPKDRFSAERLKGVDSTLKIQPAKLEDSAVYLCASTLGAGQRNEQFFGPGTRLTVL.

The rearrangement uses TRBV7-9 and TRBJ1-2; perhaps TRBD1 as D (5 bases). CDR3 length: 14 amino acids. V dropped 3 bases and J dropped 6 bases, with 14 bases sitting between them. Germline values: CDR1 SEHNR, CDR2 FQNEAQ (reference sequence). The CDR3 coding sequence is TGTGCCAGCAGCTTTTTCACGACAGAAAATGGCTACACCTTC. It is translated as CASSFFTTENGYTF. The whole variable domain, filled in from reference TRBV7-9 and TRBJ1-2, reads DTGVSQNPRHKITKRGQNVTFRCDPISEHNRLYWYRQTLGQGPEFLTYFQNEAQLEKSRLLSDRFSAERPKGSFSTLEIQRTEQGDSAMYLCASSFFTTENGYTFGSGTRLTVV.

This clone turned up a few times. The rearrangement uses TRBV6-4 and TRBJ2-2; D ambiguous. CDR3 length: 14 residues. Trimming cost V 3 bases and J 3 bases, with 8 bases left between them. In germline, CDR1 is MRHNA, CDR2 SNTAGT. This chain's CDR3 is CASSEEQHTGELFF. In DNA, the CDR3 is TGTGCCAGCAGTGAGGAGCAGCACACCGGGGAGCTGTTTTTT.

This chain uses TRBV4-1 with TRBJ2-3, with TRBD1 as a possible D gene (5 bases). This CDR3 has 15 residues. V was trimmed by 0 bases and J by 4 bases, leaving 11 bases between them. Germline V lookup: CDR1 MGHRA, CDR2 YSYEKL. The CDR3 is CASSQDLGVSDTQYF. DNA for the CDR3: TGCGCCAGCAGCCAAGATCTAGGGGTATCAGATACGCAGTATTTT.

This clone has just a few counts. The chain employs TRBV28 and TRBJ1-5; D is ambiguous. CDR1 is MDHEN, CDR2 SYDVKM, per germline. Trimming stripped 5 bases from V and 5 bases from J, with 13 bases between. There are 14 residues in the CDR3. The CDR3 region has the DNA TGTGCCAGCAGTACTCCCTTTGGGGATCAGCCCCAGCATTTT. Amino acids: CASSTPFGDQPQHF.

V gene TRBV7-9 combines with J gene TRBJ1-3, with a tentative D call TRBD1 (6 bases). CDR1 is SEHNR, CDR2 FQNEAQ, per germline (reference sequence). The CDR3 loop spans 14 amino acids. The V end lost 1 base, the J end lost 8 bases, and 12 bases lay between the germline ends. CDR3 coding DNA: TGTGCCAGCAGCTTAGTATCAGGGGCGGACACCATATATTTT. This encodes CASSLVSGADTIYF.